The 13 T cell receptor beta chains reported below all come from one sample, sequenced in a study of OX40 agonist ivuxolimab in advanced cancers. Assay used: immunoSEQ multiplex PCR; TCRdb lists only in-frame clones, some missing. The sample consists of about 69,000 clones, around nine tenths of them appearing once. The sequences come from CD4+ or CD8+ T cells sorted from blood, collected in a trial of the OX40 agonist ivuxolimab. The source is an adult with an advanced solid tumor such as melanoma, head and neck, liver or kidney cancer.

The chain employs TRBV13 and TRBJ2-3, with D perhaps TRBD1 (5 bases). Germline V gene sequence: CDR1 PRHDT, CDR2 FYEKMQ (reference sequence). This CDR3 region has 13 residues. Deletions cut 5 bases from V and 14 bases from J, with 20 bases between. CDR3 protein: CASSPFSDFQGYF. In nucleotides, the CDR3 is TGTGCCAGCAGCCCCTTTAGTGACTTTCAGGGGTATTTT.

J is TRBJ2-7 and V is TRBV7-9; either TRBD1 or TRBD2 may supply D (5 bases each). Germline values: CDR1 SEHNR, CDR2 FQNEAQ (reference sequence). The CDR3 consists of 16 residues. The V and J ends lost 2 bases and 2 bases respectively, with 16 bases between them. The CDR3 sequence: CASSLSGARKTYEQYF. CDR3 DNA sequence: TGTGCCAGCAGCTTATCCGGGGCTAGAAAGACCTACGAGCAGTACTTC. Filled out from reference TRBV7-9 and TRBJ2-7, the complete variable domain reads DTGVSQNPRHKITKRGQNVTFRCDPISEHNRLYWYRQTLGQGPEFLTYFQNEAQLEKSRLLSDRFSAERPKGSFSTLEIQRTEQGDSAMYLCASSLSGARKTYEQYFGPGTRLTVT.

This clone has just one count. J is TRBJ2-5 and V is TRBV28, with TRBD2 matching over 9 bases. The J call may be faulty, since TRBJ2-7 better matches the DNA end. Germline lookup yields CDR1 MDHEN and CDR2 SYDVKM. The CDR3 has 15 amino acids. CDR3 protein: CASSSLAGLDYEQYF. CDR3 sequence (DNA): TGTGCCAGCAGTTCGCTAGCGGGACTTGACTACGAGCAGTACTTC.

This clone was seen only a few times. The chain employs TRBV27 and TRBJ2-3; 10 nucleotides align to TRBD2. With V trimmed by 4 bases and J by 0 bases, 7 bases remained unmatched. The CDR3 has 17 residues. The germline gives CDR1 MNHEY, CDR2 SMNVEV (reference sequence). The CDR3 nucleotides are TGTGCCAGCAGTTCGGGACTAGCGTTAACTAGCACAGATACGCAGTATTTT. Amino acids: CASSSGLALTSTDTQYF.

The chain couples TRBV12-5 to TRBJ1-1, with 7 positions matching TRBD1. The CDR3 covers 15 residues. Germline V gives CDR1 LGHNT, CDR2 FRNRAP. V trimming: 1 base; J trimming: 6 bases; junction bases outside the gene matches: 8. The CDR3 protein is CASGLGQGKFAEAFF. In nucleotides, the CDR3 is TGTGCTAGTGGTTTGGGACAGGGTAAATTCGCTGAAGCTTTCTTT.

The rearrangement uses TRBV13 and TRBJ2-3; D perhaps matches TRBD2 (6 bases). CDR1 and CDR2 (germline): PRHDT, FYEKMQ (reference sequence). The CDR3 extends over 14 amino acids. V was cut by 7 bases and J by 4 bases, with 15 bases left in between. This CDR3 is CASTWGGRADTQYF. CDR3 nucleotide sequence: TGTGCCAGCACCTGGGGAGGAAGGGCAGATACGCAGTATTTT.

J is TRBJ1-1 and V is TRBV6-5; a possible D gene is TRBD1 (5 bases). The germline CDR1 and CDR2 sequences are MNHEY and SVGAGI. Trimming stripped 6 bases from V and 3 bases from J, with 11 bases between. The CDR3 totals 13 residues. CDR3 DNA sequence: TGTGCCAGCAGCCTCAGGGTGGACACTGAAGCTTTCTTT. Amino acids: CASSLRVDTEAFF.

This sequence joins TRBV7-3 and TRBJ1-1; 7 bases are shared with TRBD1. Germline values: CDR1 SGHTA, CDR2 FQGTGA. The CDR3 totals 14 residues. V lost 5 bases, J lost 4 bases, and 7 bases stayed unmatched. The CDR3 spells CASSVGGAGTEAFF. CDR3 coding DNA: TGTGCCAGCAGCGTAGGGGGCGCGGGCACTGAAGCTTTCTTT. Supplemented by reference TRBV7-3 and TRBJ1-1, the full variable domain reads GAGVSQTPSNKVTEKGKYVELRCDPISGHTALYWYRQSLGQGPEFLIYFQGTGAADDSGLPNDRFFAVRPEGSVSTLKIQRTERGDSAVYLCASSVGGAGTEAFFGQGTRLTVV.

V and J are TRBV6-5 and TRBJ2-2, with a possible D match to TRBD1 (6 bases). The germline V and J ends were trimmed by 2 bases and 3 bases, with 7 bases remaining between them. The CDR3 sequence is 14 residues long. Per the germline V gene, CDR1 is MNHEY and CDR2 is SVGAGI. The CDR3 loop reads CASSYRTDTGELFF. The CDR3 nucleotides read TGTGCCAGCAGTTACCGGACAGACACCGGGGAGCTGTTTTTT.

This clone was recorded once. The chain is built from TRBV6-6 and TRBJ1-2; no definite D call. The germline V and J ends were trimmed by 0 bases and 7 bases, with 9 bases remaining between them. CDR3 length: 13 residues. Germline assignment: CDR1 MNHNY and CDR2 SVGAGI (reference sequence). The DNA of the CDR3 is TGTGCCAGCAGTTACTCAACCCGCGGTGGCTACACCTTC. It is translated as CASSYSTRGGYTF.

This CDR3 reads CAWSGGGNQPQHF. CDR3 sequence (DNA): TGTGCCTGGAGCGGGGGAGGCAATCAGCCCCAGCATTTT. J is TRBJ1-5 and V is TRBV30; a possible D gene is TRBD1 (5 bases). CDR1 GTSNPN and CDR2 SVGIG come from the germline V gene (reference sequence). This CDR3 has 13 amino acids. Trimming took 3 bases from V and 2 from J, leaving 8 bases between them.

V gene TRBV7-8 combines with J gene TRBJ2-7; TRBD1 might be the D (5 bases). V lost 0 bases to trimming and J lost 3 bases, with 9 bases between them. Germline V gene sequence: CDR1 SGHVS, CDR2 FQNEAQ. The CDR3 has 14 amino acids. Here the CDR3 reads CASSLARQHYEQYF. Here the CDR3 DNA reads TGTGCCAGCAGCTTAGCGCGACAGCACTACGAGCAGTACTTC.

In the case of this clone: Germline and junction disagree at one end, which may indicate a read error. The rearrangement links TRBV15 to TRBJ2-7; TRBD1 aligns across 9 bases. Per the germline V gene, CDR1 is LNHNV and CDR2 is YYDKDF (reference sequence). The CDR3 extends over 17 amino acids. This CDR3 is CATGRDQEGQGFYEQYF. CDR3 coding DNA: TGTGCCACCGGCAGAGATCAGGAAGGACAGGGGTTCTACGAGCAGTACTTC. Looking up the rest from reference TRBV15 and TRBJ2-7 gives the full variable domain: DAMVIQNPRYQVTQFGKPVTLSCSQTLNHNVMYWYQQKSSQAPKLLFHYYDKDFNNEADTPDNFQSRRPNTSFCFLDIRSPGLGDTAMYLCATGRDQEGQGFYEQYFGPGTRLTVT.